This TCR beta chain was sequenced for a study of shared clonotypes between healthy human individuals. Per germline, CDR1 MNHEY and CDR2 SVGAGI. Trimming removed 2 bases from V and 3 bases from J, with 11 bases in between. The CDR3 loop spans 14 amino acids. Every one of the donors was a Caucasian adult that lived in Nashville, Tennessee. Assay used: immunoSEQ multiplex PCR; TCRdb lists only in-frame clones, some missing. The top ten hold around 0.06% of the sample, which has under 600,000 clones, 95% to 98% seen once. This TCR was sampled from a woman in her 30s in good health. Sequenced input: naive CD4+ T cells sorted from blood. Noted subset: CD45RA+ positively selected. This rearrangement joins TRBV6-5 to TRBJ2-7; TRBD1 is a possible D gene (6 bases). CDR3 in amino acids: CASSYKGEGYEQYF. In nucleotides, the CDR3 is TGTGCCAGCAGTTACAAGGGGGAAGGCTACGAGCAGTACTTC.